These 19 T cell receptor beta chains were sequenced from one sample in a study of blood T cell repertoires in COVID-19. Libraries were prepared by immunoSEQ multiplex PCR; TCRdb keeps only in-frame clonotypes and omits some of them. The repertoire holds 110,000 or so clones, around three quarters seen once, with 4% to 5.5% in the top ten. The specimen was peripheral blood. The receptors stem from a human donor in a cohort sampled during active or convalescent COVID-19.

The rearrangement joins TRBV30 to TRBJ2-4; no clear D. The V end was cut by 0 bases, the J end by 0 bases, with 6 bases between. This CDR3 spans 14 amino acids. Germline CDR1 reads GTSNPN; CDR2 reads SVGIG (reference sequence). The CDR3 spells CAWSVHLAKNIQYF. Written as DNA, the CDR3 is TGTGCCTGGAGTGTACACCTAGCCAAAAACATTCAGTACTTC. Full variable domain (missing parts from reference TRBV30 and TRBJ2-4): SQTIHQWPATLVQPVGSPLSLECTVEGTSNPNLYWYRQAAGRGLQLLFYSVGIGQISSEVPQNLSASRPQDRQFILSSKKLLLSDSGFYLCAWSVHLAKNIQYFGAGTRLSVL.

This chain links TRBV9 with TRBJ2-7; TRBD2 matches at 9 bases. The CDR3 sequence is 15 residues long. Trimming took 4 bases from V and 7 from J; bases not matched to a gene: 12. The germline V gene encodes CDR1 SGDLS and CDR2 YYNGEE. CDR3 region: CASSPRTSASGEQYF. The CDR3 DNA sequence: TGTGCCAGCAGCCCGAGGACTAGCGCATCGGGGGAGCAGTACTTC. The complete variable domain, with remaining parts taken from reference TRBV9 and TRBJ2-7, reads DSGVTQTPKHLITATGQRVTLRCSPRSGDLSVYWYQQSLDQGLQFLIQYYNGEERAKGNILERFSAQQFPDLHSELNLSSLELGDSALYFCASSPRTSASGEQYFGPGTRLTVT.

This clone has more than one count but fewer than ten. The chain couples TRBV6-2 or TRBV6-3 to TRBJ2-7, with 10 positions matching TRBD2. The CDR3 covers 17 residues. Losses at the gene ends were 6 bases for V and 3 bases for J; bases not matched to a gene: 14. Germline CDR1 reads MNHEY; CDR2 reads SVGEGT. This CDR3 is CASSWTQSGRDNYEQYF. The CDR3 region has the DNA TGTGCCAGCAGCTGGACACAGAGCGGGAGGGATAACTACGAGCAGTACTTC.

The V and J genes are TRBV29-1 and TRBJ2-1; the D gene is possibly TRBD2 (6 bases). Trimming left V 4 bases short and J 8 bases short, with 12 bases between. The CDR3 sequence is 12 residues long. Germline CDR1 is SQVTM and CDR2 is ANQGSEA. CDR3 nucleotides: TGCAGCGTTGTGGAGGGGTGGGATGAGCAGTTCTTC. It codes for CSVVEGWDEQFF.

The rearrangement links TRBV7-9 to TRBJ2-7; tentative D call: TRBD1 (6 bases). The length of the CDR3 is 14 residues. Trimming cost V 4 bases and J 0 bases, with 10 bases left between them. Germline V lookup: CDR1 SEHNR, CDR2 FQNEAQ (reference sequence). The CDR3 reads CASSYRDNSYEQYF. In DNA, the CDR3 is TGTGCCAGCAGCTACCGGGACAACTCCTACGAGCAGTACTTC. Using reference TRBV7-9 and TRBJ2-7 for the parts outside the CDR3, the full variable domain is DTGVSQNPRHKITKRGQNVTFRCDPISEHNRLYWYRQTLGQGPEFLTYFQNEAQLEKSRLLSDRFSAERPKGSFSTLEIQRTEQGDSAMYLCASSYRDNSYEQYFGPGTRLTVT.

This chain uses TRBV7-2 with TRBJ2-5, with 11 bases matching TRBD2. Trimming at V came to 1 base and at J to 2 bases, leaving 3 bases not matched to a gene. Germline CDR1 reads SGHTA; CDR2 reads FQGNSA. The CDR3 consists of 16 residues. The DNA of the CDR3 is TGTGCCAGCAGCTTAGTGTTAGCGGGGGGGCAAGAGACCCAGTACTTC. It yields the protein CASSLVLAGGQETQYF.

The V call is TRBV4-1, the J call TRBJ1-1; 7 bases align to TRBD1. Germline CDR1 is MGHRA and CDR2 is YSYEKL. V trimming: 1 base; J trimming: 4 bases; junction bases outside the gene matches: 6. The CDR3 has 15 amino acids. CDR3 DNA: TGCGCCAGCAGCCAAGGAGGGGGCAGGGTCACTGAAGCTTTCTTT. This encodes CASSQGGGRVTEAFF.

CDR3 nucleotide sequence: TGTGCCAGTAAAATTTACAGGGAGGGCGACTATGGCTACACCTTC. Amino acids: CASKIYREGDYGYTF. The J gene is TRBJ1-2, the V gene TRBV6-5; D is perhaps TRBD1 (6 bases). CDR1 is MNHEY, CDR2 SVGAGI, per germline. This CDR3 region has 15 residues. V dropped 9 bases and J dropped 3 bases, with 20 bases sitting between them.

V gene TRBV7-2 combines with J gene TRBJ2-3; 9 bases map to TRBD2. Looked up from germline, CDR1 is SGHTA and CDR2 is FQGNSA. This CDR3 spans 16 amino acids. V was clipped by 5 bases and J by 5 bases; unmatched bases: 11. The CDR3 DNA sequence: TGTGCCAGCAGCCCCTATGCGGGGGGGGCCATAGATACGCAGTATTTT. This codes for CASSPYAGGAIDTQYF.

This clone was seen once. This rearrangement joins TRBV5-5 to TRBJ2-7, with a possible D match to TRBD2 (5 bases). V was clipped by 5 bases and J by 2 bases, with 17 bases between them. In germline, CDR1 is SGHKS, CDR2 YYEKEE (reference sequence). The CDR3 covers 15 residues. The CDR3 region is CASSRRAPGAYEQYF. DNA for the CDR3: TGTGCCAGCAGTCGAAGAGCACCCGGGGCCTACGAGCAGTACTTC.

The chain uses TRBV12-1 and TRBJ2-1; TRBD2, the D gene given by the table, was not confirmed from the DNA. TRBV12-1 is a documented pseudogene. The CDR3 has 15 amino acids. This CDR3 reads CASSLGRGDYNEQFF. CDR3 coding DNA: TGTGCCAGCAGCTTAGGTCGGGGGGATTACAATGAGCAGTTCTTC.

This sequence joins TRBV7-3 and TRBJ2-3, with 11 positions matching TRBD2. CDR1 is SGHTA, CDR2 FQGTGA, per germline. Germline trimming cut 4 bases from V and 2 bases from J; bases unmatched to any gene: 8. This CDR3 is 17 amino acids long. The CDR3 DNA reads as TGTGCCAGCAGCTCCCAGGGACTAGCGGTACTCACAGATACGCAGTATTTT. Residues: CASSSQGLAVLTDTQYF.

This clone was counted once. The rearrangement uses TRBV25-1 and TRBJ2-3; possibly TRBD2 for D (5 bases). Germline loops: CDR1 MGHDK, CDR2 SYGVNS. The CDR3 is 16 residues long. V was shortened by 2 bases and J by 0 bases, with 12 bases between the two germline ends. CDR3 coding DNA: TGTGCCAGCAGTGAAGCGGGCAGGACTAGCACAGATACGCAGTATTTT. Its protein product is CASSEAGRTSTDTQYF.

The CDR3 DNA sequence: TGTGCCAGCAGTTTATTCGCAGGGGGACATAGCAATCAGCCCCAGCATTTT. Encoded protein: CASSLFAGGHSNQPQHF. The J gene is TRBJ1-5, the V gene TRBV28; 7 bases agree with TRBD1. Trimming at V came to 1 base and at J to 0 bases, leaving 6 bases not matched to a gene. The CDR3 loop spans 17 amino acids. Germline CDR1 reads MDHEN; CDR2 reads SYDVKM.

The chain links TRBV5-6 to TRBJ2-5, with TRBD2 identical over 12 bases. Germline CDR1 reads SGHDT; CDR2 reads YYEEEE. Trimming took 6 bases from V and 5 from J; bases not matched to a gene: 8. The length of the CDR3 is 15 residues. The CDR3 spells CASKDLAGGPETQYF. The CDR3 DNA follows: TGTGCCAGCAAGGACCTAGCGGGAGGGCCCGAGACCCAGTACTTC. The variable domain in full, with the rest retrieved from reference TRBV5-6 and TRBJ2-5, is DAGVTQSPTHLIKTRGQQVTLRCSPKSGHDTVSWYQQALGQGPQFIFQYYEEEERQRGNFPDRFSGHQFPNYSSELNVNALLLGDSALYLCASKDLAGGPETQYFGPGTRLLVL.

The chain uses TRBV29-1 and TRBJ2-7; 8 bases match TRBD2. Trimming at V came to 5 bases and at J to 1 base, leaving 4 bases not matched to a gene. Germline V gene lookup returns CDR1 SQVTM and CDR2 ANQGSEA. This CDR3 contains 13 residues. CDR3 DNA: TGCAGCGTTAGGGAGCGGGGGTCCTACGAGCAGTACTTC. Encoded protein: CSVRERGSYEQYF.

This clone was counted between two and nine times. The chain uses TRBV28 and TRBJ1-1; 8 bases align to TRBD1. Unmatched junction bases numbered 14, after V lost 1 base and J lost 7 bases. The CDR3 has 17 amino acids. Germline CDR1 is MDHEN and CDR2 is SYDVKM. The chain's CDR3 is CASSLFRYRDRTDEAFF. DNA of the CDR3: TGTGCCAGCAGTTTATTCCGGTATCGGGACAGGACCGATGAAGCTTTCTTT. Supplemented by reference TRBV28 and TRBJ1-1, the full variable domain reads DVKVTQSSRYLVKRTGEKVFLECVQDMDHENMFWYRQDPGLGLRLIYFSYDVKMKEKGDIPEGYSVSREKKERFSLILESASTNQTSMYLCASSLFRYRDRTDEAFFGQGTRLTVV.

A few counts support this clone. The genes are TRBV5-5 and TRBJ2-7, with D perhaps TRBD1 (6 bases). The CDR3 is 15 residues long. The V end was cut by 2 bases, the J end by 9 bases, with 21 bases between. CDR1 and CDR2 (germline): SGHKS, YYEKEE (reference sequence). The CDR3: CASSFRSGTTTVQYF. The CDR3 nucleotides are TGTGCCAGCAGCTTTCGATCTGGGACAACTACGGTGCAGTACTTC.

The CDR3 DNA follows: TGTGCCTGGAGCGTTACAGGGGGAGTTACAGATACGCAGTATTTT. Translation: CAWSVTGGVTDTQYF. The chain has TRBV30 and TRBJ2-3, with TRBD1 matching 8 bases. Germline V gene data show CDR1 as GTSNPN and CDR2 as SVGIG (reference sequence). J was trimmed by 3 bases and V by 3 bases; bases with no gene match: 8. The CDR3 covers 15 residues.